This T cell receptor (beta chain) came from a study of cytomegalovirus exposure and HLA in healthy donors. V was clipped by 5 bases and J by 5 bases, with 16 bases between them. Germline CDR1 is SGHTA and CDR2 is FQGTGA. The CDR3 consists of 15 residues. PCR used 60 Vbeta primers and 13 Jbeta primers. Libraries were prepared by immunoSEQ multiplex PCR; TCRdb keeps only in-frame clonotypes and omits some of them. This sample has under 150,000 clones, with approximately 82% found just once. Sequencing input: PBMCs. V and J are TRBV7-3 and TRBJ2-1, with a weak D call TRBD2 (5 bases). The receptor comes from a man in his fifties in good health and CMV-seronegative. The CDR3 is CASSGGRGANNEQFF. As DNA, the CDR3 is TGTGCCAGCAGCGGCGGCCGGGGAGCCAACAATGAGCAGTTCTTC. The full variable domain, in which reference TRBV7-3 and TRBJ2-1 provide the parts outside the CDR3, is GAGVSQTPSNKVTEKGKYVELRCDPISGHTALYWYRQSLGQGPEFLIYFQGTGAADDSGLPNDRFFAVRPEGSVSTLKIQRTERGDSAVYLCASSGGRGANNEQFFGPGTRLTVL.